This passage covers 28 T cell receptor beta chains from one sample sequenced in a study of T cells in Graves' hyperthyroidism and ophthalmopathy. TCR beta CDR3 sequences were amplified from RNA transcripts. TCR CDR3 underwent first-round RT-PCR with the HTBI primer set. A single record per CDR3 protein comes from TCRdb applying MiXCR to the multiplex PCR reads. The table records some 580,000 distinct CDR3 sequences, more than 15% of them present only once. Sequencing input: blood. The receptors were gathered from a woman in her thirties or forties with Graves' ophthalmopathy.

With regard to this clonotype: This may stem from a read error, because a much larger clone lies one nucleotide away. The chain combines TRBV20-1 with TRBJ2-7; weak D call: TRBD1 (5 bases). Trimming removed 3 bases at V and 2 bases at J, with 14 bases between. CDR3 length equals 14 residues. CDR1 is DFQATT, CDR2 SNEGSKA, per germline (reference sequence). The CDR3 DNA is TGCAGTGCTAGGAGAAGGGTGGGGCCCTACGAGCAGTACTTC. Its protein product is CSARRRVGPYEQYF.

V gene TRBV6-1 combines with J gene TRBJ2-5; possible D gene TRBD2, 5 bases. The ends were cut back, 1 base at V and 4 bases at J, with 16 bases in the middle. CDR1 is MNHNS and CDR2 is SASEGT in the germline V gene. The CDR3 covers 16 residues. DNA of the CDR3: TGTGCCAGCAGTGAAGATCGCGGGCGGGTTGGAGAGACCCAGTACTTC. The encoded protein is CASSEDRGRVGETQYF.

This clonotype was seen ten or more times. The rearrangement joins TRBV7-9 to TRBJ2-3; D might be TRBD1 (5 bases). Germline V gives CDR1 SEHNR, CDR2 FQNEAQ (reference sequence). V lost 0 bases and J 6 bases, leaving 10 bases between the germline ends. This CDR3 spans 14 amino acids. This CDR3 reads CASSLAKGVDTQYF. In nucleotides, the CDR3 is TGTGCCAGCAGCTTAGCGAAAGGGGTTGATACGCAGTATTTT.

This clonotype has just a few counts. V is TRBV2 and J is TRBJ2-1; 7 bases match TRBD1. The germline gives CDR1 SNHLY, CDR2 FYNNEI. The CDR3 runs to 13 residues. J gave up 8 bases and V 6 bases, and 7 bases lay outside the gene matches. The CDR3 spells CASSRTGGDEQFF. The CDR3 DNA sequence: TGTGCCAGCAGCAGGACAGGTGGCGATGAGCAGTTCTTC.

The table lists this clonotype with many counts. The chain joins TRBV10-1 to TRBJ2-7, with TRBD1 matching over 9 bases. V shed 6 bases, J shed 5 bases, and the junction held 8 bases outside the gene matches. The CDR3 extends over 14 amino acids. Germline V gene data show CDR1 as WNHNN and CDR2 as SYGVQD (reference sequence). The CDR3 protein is CASRGDRESDEQYF. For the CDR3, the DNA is TGCGCCAGCAGGGGGGACAGGGAATCGGACGAGCAGTACTTC.

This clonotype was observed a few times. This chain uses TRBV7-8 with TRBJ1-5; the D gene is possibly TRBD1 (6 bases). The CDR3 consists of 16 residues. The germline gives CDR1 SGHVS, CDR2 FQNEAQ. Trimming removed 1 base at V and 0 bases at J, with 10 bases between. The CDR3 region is CASSLEGQLSNQPQHF. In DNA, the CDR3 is TGTGCCAGCAGCTTAGAGGGACAACTTAGCAATCAGCCCCAGCATTTT.

The CDR3 DNA follows: TGTGCCAGCAGTGCGGACAGGGATACCTATGGCTACACCTTC. It is translated as CASSADRDTYGYTF. The chain uses TRBV2 and TRBJ1-2; 8 bases are shared with TRBD1. Germline CDR1 is SNHLY and CDR2 is FYNNEI. The CDR3 sequence is 14 residues long. The junction had 5 bases not matched to a gene; V was cut back by 4 bases and J by 4 bases.

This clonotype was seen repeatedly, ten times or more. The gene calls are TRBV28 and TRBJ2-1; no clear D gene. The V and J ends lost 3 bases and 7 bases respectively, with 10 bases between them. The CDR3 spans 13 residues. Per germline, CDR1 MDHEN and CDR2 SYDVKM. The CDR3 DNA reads TGTGCCAGCAGTTTGGACCAACAAAATGAGCAGTTCTTC. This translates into CASSLDQQNEQFF.

Here the CDR3 reads CASSVAGRADTQYF. CDR3 DNA sequence: TGTGCCAGCAGCGTAGCGGGGAGGGCAGATACGCAGTATTTT. The chain has TRBV9 and TRBJ2-3; 7 nucleotides match TRBD2. This CDR3 has 14 residues. Trimming removed 0 bases from V and 4 bases from J; junction bases left unmatched: 2. Germline assignment: CDR1 SGDLS and CDR2 YYNGEE.

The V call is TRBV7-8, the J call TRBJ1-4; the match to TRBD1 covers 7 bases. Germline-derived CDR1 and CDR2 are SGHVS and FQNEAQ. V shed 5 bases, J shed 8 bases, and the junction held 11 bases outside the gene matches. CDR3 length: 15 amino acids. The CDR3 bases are TGTGCCAGCAGCGTAGGCGCAGGGGGGCGAGAAAAACTGTTTTTT. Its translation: CASSVGAGGREKLFF.

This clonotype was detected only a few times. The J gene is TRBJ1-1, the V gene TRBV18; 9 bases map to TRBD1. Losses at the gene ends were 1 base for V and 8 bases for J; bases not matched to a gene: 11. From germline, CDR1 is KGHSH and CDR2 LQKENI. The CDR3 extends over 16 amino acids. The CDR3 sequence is CASSPQYGQGSNEAFF. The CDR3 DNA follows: TGTGCCAGCTCACCACAGTACGGACAGGGGAGTAACGAAGCTTTCTTT. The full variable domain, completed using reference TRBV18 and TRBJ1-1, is NAGVMQNPRHLVRRRGQEARLRCSPMKGHSHVYWYRQLPEEGLKFMVYLQKENIIDESGMPKERFSAEFPKEGPSILRIQQVVRGDSAAYFCASSPQYGQGSNEAFFGQGTRLTVV.

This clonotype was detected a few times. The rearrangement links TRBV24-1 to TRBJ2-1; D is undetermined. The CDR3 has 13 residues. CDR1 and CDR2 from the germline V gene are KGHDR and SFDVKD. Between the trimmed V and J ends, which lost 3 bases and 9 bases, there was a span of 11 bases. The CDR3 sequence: CATSDKGKSEQFF. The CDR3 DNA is TGTGCCACCAGTGATAAGGGTAAGAGTGAGCAGTTCTTC.

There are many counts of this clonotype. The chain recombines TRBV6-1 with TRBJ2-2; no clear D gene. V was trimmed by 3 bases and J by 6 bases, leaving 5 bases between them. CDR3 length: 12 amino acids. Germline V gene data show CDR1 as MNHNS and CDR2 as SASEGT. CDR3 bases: TGTGCCAGCAGTGATCCCGCCGGGGAGCTGTTTTTT. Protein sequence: CASSDPAGELFF.

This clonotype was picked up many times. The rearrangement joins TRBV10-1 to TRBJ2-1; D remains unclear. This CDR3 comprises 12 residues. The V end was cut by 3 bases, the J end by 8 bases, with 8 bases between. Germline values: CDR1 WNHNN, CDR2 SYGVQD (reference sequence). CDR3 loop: CASSDPSDEQFF. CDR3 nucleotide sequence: TGCGCCAGCAGTGATCCCTCGGATGAGCAGTTCTTC.

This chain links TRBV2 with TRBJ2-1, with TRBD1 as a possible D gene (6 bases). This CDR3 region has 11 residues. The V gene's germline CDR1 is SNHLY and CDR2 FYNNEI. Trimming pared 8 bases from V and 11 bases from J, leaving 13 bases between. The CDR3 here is CASQDRTQQFF. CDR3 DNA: TGTGCCAGCCAAGACAGGACCCAGCAGTTCTTC.

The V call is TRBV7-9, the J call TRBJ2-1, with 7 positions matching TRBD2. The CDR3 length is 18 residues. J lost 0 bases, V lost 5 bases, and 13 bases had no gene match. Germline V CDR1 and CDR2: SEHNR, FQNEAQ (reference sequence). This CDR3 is CASSGGEAARSSYNEQFF. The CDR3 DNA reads TGTGCCAGCAGCGGGGGGGAGGCGGCTCGAAGCTCCTACAATGAGCAGTTCTTC.

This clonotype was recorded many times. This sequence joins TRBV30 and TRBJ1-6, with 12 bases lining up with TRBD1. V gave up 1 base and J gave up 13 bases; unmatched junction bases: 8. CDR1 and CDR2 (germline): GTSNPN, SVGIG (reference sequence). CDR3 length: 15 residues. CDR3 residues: CAWSARDRGRFPLHF. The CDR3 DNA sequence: TGTGCCTGGAGTGCCCGGGACAGGGGGCGTTTTCCCCTCCACTTT.

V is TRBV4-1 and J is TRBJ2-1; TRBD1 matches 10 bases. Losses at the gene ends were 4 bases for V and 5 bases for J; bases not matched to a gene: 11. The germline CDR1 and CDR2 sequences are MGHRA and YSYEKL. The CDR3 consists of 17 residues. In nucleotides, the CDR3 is TGCGCCAGCAGCCTCCTTTTTCCGGGACAGGGGAACAATGAGCAGTTCTTC. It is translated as CASSLLFPGQGNNEQFF.

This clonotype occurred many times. The DNA of the CDR3 is TGTGCCTGGAGTAAACAGGGCGGCAATCAGCCCCAGCATTTT. It translates to CAWSKQGGNQPQHF. V and J are TRBV30 and TRBJ1-5; tentatively, D is TRBD1 (6 bases). Trimming left V 2 bases short and J 2 bases short, with 10 bases between. Germline lookup yields CDR1 GTSNPN and CDR2 SVGIG (reference sequence). The CDR3 length is 14 residues.

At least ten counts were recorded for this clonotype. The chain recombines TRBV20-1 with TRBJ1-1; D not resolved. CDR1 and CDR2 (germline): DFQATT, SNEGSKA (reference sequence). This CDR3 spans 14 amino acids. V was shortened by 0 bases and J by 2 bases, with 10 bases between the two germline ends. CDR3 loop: CSARDPRTNTEAFF. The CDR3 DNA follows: TGCAGTGCTAGAGACCCCAGGACCAACACTGAAGCTTTCTTT.

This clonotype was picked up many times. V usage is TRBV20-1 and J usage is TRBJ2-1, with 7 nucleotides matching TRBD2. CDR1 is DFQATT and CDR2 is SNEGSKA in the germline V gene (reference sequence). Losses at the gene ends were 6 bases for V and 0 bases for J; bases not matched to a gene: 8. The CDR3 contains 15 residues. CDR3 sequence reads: CSAATGGSSYNEQFF. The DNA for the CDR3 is TGCAGTGCCGCGACGGGGGGTAGCTCCTACAATGAGCAGTTCTTC.

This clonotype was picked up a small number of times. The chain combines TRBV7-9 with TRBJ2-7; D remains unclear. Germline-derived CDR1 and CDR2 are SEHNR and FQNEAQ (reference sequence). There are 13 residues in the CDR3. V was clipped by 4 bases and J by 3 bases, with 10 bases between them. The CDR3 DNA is TGTGCCAGCAGCTATCCCCCGCGCTACGAGCAGTACTTC. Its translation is CASSYPPRYEQYF.

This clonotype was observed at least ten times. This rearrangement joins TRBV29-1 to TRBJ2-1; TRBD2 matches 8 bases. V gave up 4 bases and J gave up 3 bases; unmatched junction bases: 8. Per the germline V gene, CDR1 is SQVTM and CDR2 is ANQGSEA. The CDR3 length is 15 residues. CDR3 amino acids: CSVVKAGALYNEQFF. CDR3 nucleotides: TGCAGCGTTGTAAAAGCGGGAGCCCTCTACAATGAGCAGTTCTTC.

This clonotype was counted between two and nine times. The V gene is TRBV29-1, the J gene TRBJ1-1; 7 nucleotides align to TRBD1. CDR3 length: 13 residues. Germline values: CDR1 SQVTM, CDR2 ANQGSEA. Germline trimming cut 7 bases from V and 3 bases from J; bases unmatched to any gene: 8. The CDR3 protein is CSADNRGYTEAFF. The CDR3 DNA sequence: TGCAGCGCTGATAACAGGGGCTACACTGAAGCTTTCTTT.

CDR3 region: CASSPDRDGAFF. CDR3 DNA: TGTGCCAGCTCACCAGACAGGGATGGAGCTTTCTTT. The chain has TRBV18 and TRBJ1-1, with 7 positions matching TRBD1. The V segment lost 2 bases and the J segment 10 bases; nucleotides outside the gene matches: 4. In germline, CDR1 is KGHSH, CDR2 LQKENI. The CDR3 loop spans 12 amino acids.

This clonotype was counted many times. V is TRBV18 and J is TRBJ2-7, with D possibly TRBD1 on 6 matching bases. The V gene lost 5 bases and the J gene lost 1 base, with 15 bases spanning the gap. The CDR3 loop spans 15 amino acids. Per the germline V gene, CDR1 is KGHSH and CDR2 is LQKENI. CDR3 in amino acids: CASSSQPRGSYEQYF. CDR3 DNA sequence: TGTGCCAGCTCATCGCAGCCCAGGGGTTCCTACGAGCAGTACTTC.

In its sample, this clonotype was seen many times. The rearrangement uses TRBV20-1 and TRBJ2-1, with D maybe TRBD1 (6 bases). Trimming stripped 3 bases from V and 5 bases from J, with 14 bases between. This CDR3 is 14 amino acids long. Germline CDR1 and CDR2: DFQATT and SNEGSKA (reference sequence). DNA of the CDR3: TGCAGTGCTAGCCAGAAACAGGGAAACAATGAGCAGTTCTTC. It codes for CSASQKQGNNEQFF.

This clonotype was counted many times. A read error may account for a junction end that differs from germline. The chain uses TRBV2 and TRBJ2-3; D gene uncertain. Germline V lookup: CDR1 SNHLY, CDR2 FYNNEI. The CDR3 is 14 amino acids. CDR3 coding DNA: TGTGCCAGCAGAGAAGTACAGTTCACAGATACGCAGTATTTT. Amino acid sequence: CASREVQFTDTQYF.